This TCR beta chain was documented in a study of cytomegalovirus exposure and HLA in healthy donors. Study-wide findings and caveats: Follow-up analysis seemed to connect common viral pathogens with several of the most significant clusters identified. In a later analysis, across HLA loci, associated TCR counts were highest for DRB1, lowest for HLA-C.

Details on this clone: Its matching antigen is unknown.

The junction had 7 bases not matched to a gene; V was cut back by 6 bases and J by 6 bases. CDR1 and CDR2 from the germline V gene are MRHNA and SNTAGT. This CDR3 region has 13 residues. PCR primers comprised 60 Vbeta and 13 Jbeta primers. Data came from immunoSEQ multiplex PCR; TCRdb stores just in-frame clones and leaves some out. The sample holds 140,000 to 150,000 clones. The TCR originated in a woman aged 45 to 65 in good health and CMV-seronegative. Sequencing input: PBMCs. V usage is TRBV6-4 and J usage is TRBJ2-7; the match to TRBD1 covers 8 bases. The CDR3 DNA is TGTGCCAGCAGCAAGACAGGGACAGGCGAGCAGTACTTC. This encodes CASSKTGTGEQYF.